The rows below give T cell receptor beta chains drawn from one sample of a study of PD-1 blockade in classical Hodgkin lymphoma. Only in-frame clones appear in the TCRdb table, and some are missing; sequencing was by immunoSEQ multiplex PCR. Of about 28,000 clones in the sample, roughly 90% were seen once. What was sequenced was peripheral blood mononuclear cells (PBMCs). The origin of the receptors is a human donor with classical Hodgkin lymphoma. Both conserved end residues are part of each CDR3. A D gene is named only where the DNA matches it firmly. A row's size may be missing; if present it is once, few, many or a size class.

DNA: TGTGCCAGCAGCTTAGAGGGGGGGCAGTTCGGAGGCTACACCTTC
CDR3: CASSLEGGQFGGYTF
J: TRBJ1-2
D: NA
V: TRBV7-2
size: NA

DNA: TGTGCCACCTCTCGGGGGGCGACTAATGAAAAACTGTTTTTT
CDR3: CATSRGATNEKLFF
J: TRBJ1-4
D: NA
V: TRBV6-6
size: NA

DNA: TGTGCCAGCAGATTGAACGGCTACACCTTC
CDR3: CASRLNGYTF
J: TRBJ1-2
D: NA
V: TRBV6-5
size: NA

DNA: TGCGCCAGCAGCCTGGGGGACAGGGTAACGAATGAGCAGTTCTTC
CDR3: CASSLGDRVTNEQFF
J: TRBJ2-1
D: TRBD1
V: TRBV5-1
size: NA

DNA: TGTGCCAGCAGCTTGGAGGGGCAGCCCCAGCATTTT
CDR3: CASSLEGQPQHF
J: TRBJ1-5
D: NA
V: TRBV7-9
size: NA

DNA: TGTGCCAGCAGCTTATCACAGGGGGAGGAAAACACCATATATTTT
CDR3: CASSLSQGEENTIYF
J: TRBJ1-3
D: TRBD1
V: TRBV11-2
size: NA

DNA: TGTGCCAGCAGTTTATGGGGGGCGCGCAACGAGCAGTACTTC
CDR3: CASSLWGARNEQYF
J: TRBJ2-7
D: NA
V: TRBV28
size: NA

DNA: TGTGCCAGCAGTGAGGGGGCAGGGGCATATAGCAATCAGCCCCAGCATTTT
CDR3: CASSEGAGAYSNQPQHF
J: TRBJ1-5
D: NA
V: TRBV6-1
size: NA

DNA: TGTGCCAGCAGTTCCGCCCAACAGGGGGTTTTTCAGTACGAGCAGTACTTC
CDR3: CASSSAQQGVFQYEQYF
J: TRBJ2-7
D: TRBD1
V: TRBV28
size: NA

DNA: TGTGCCAGCAGCTCCGGGACAGGGGGTCTCGAGCAGTACTTC
CDR3: CASSSGTGGLEQYF
J: TRBJ2-7
D: TRBD1
V: TRBV7-2
size: NA

DNA: TGTGCCAGTAAAGCGGCGGCCAGTGATTCATACAATGAGCAGTTCTTC
CDR3: CASKAAASDSYNEQFF
J: TRBJ2-1
D: NA
V: TRBV19
size: NA

DNA: TGTGCCAGCTCACCGAATGCTGGTATTCGGGATGGCTACACCTTC
CDR3: CASSPNAGIRDGYTF
J: TRBJ1-2
D: NA
V: TRBV18
size: NA

DNA: TGTGCCCGACAGGGTTTGCGCACTGAAGCTTTCTTT
CDR3: CARQGLRTEAFF
J: TRBJ1-1
D: TRBD1
V: TRBV2
size: NA

DNA: TGTGCCAGCAGCCAATGGGGGACCTACGAGCAGTACTTC
CDR3: CASSQWGTYEQYF
J: TRBJ2-7
D: NA
V: TRBV14
size: NA

DNA: TGTGCCTGGAGGGCCCAAGAGACCCAGTACTTC
CDR3: CAWRAQETQYF
J: TRBJ2-5
D: NA
V: TRBV30
size: NA

DNA: TGTGCCAGCTCACCACCCAATCCAGGGGTCCTATCTGGAACCGGGGAGCTGTTTTTT
CDR3: CASSPPNPGVLSGTGELFF
J: TRBJ2-2
D: NA
V: TRBV18
size: NA

DNA: TGTGCCAGCAGCGCAGCGTGGCTAGCGGGAGGCAATGAGCAGTTCTTC
CDR3: CASSAAWLAGGNEQFF
J: TRBJ2-1
D: TRBD2
V: TRBV7-2
size: NA

DNA: TGTGCCAGTAGGAGGGGAGAGACCCAGTACTTC
CDR3: CASRRGETQYF
J: TRBJ2-5
D: NA
V: TRBV19
size: NA

DNA: TGTGCCACCAGCAGAGGGGTATCGGTTAGCAGTCAGCCCCAGCATTTT
CDR3: CATSRGVSVSSQPQHF
J: TRBJ1-5
D: NA
V: TRBV15
size: NA

DNA: TGTGCCAGTACCCGACAGGGATCGGGCTATGGCTACACCTTC
CDR3: CASTRQGSGYGYTF
J: TRBJ1-2
D: TRBD1
V: TRBV19
size: NA

DNA: TGTGCCAGCAGCTTATACGGGACGACCTACAATGAGCAGTTCTTC
CDR3: CASSLYGTTYNEQFF
J: TRBJ2-1
D: NA
V: TRBV7-6
size: few

DNA: TGTGCCAGCAGTCCCTCCGGCTATGGCTACACCTTC
CDR3: CASSPSGYGYTF
J: TRBJ1-2
D: NA
V: TRBV2
size: NA

DNA: TGCGCCAGCAGCTTGGTTGGGTCGGAGACCCAGTACTTC
CDR3: CASSLVGSETQYF
J: TRBJ2-5
D: NA
V: TRBV5-1
size: once

DNA: TGTGCCAGGCCAGGGCCGGGAACTGAAGCTTTCTTT
CDR3: CARPGPGTEAFF
J: TRBJ1-1
D: NA
V: TRBV19
size: NA

DNA: TGTGCCAGCAGTTCCCCAAACACAGATACGCAGTATTTT
CDR3: CASSSPNTDTQYF
J: TRBJ2-3
D: NA
V: TRBV27
size: NA

DNA: TGTGCCAGCAGTCCACAGGCGATCTCTGGAAACACCATATATTTT
CDR3: CASSPQAISGNTIYF
J: TRBJ1-3
D: NA
V: TRBV28
size: NA

DNA: TGTGCCAGCAGTTTACGGAAAGATTATGGCTACACCTTC
CDR3: CASSLRKDYGYTF
J: TRBJ1-2
D: NA
V: TRBV27
size: NA

DNA: TGTGCCAGCAGTGGACTAGCGATCTCCTACAATGAGCAGTTCTTC
CDR3: CASSGLAISYNEQFF
J: TRBJ2-1
D: TRBD2
V: TRBV6-6
size: once

DNA: TGCAGCGTTGAACAGGGCAGGCTAACTGAAGCTTTCTTT
CDR3: CSVEQGRLTEAFF
J: TRBJ1-1
D: NA
V: TRBV29-1
size: NA

DNA: TGTGCCAGCAGTTTATTGGGACAGGGGGTTTACGAGCAGTACTTC
CDR3: CASSLLGQGVYEQYF
J: TRBJ2-7
D: TRBD1
V: TRBV27
size: NA

DNA: TGTGCCAGCAGTTACGAAGGCTCCTACAATGAGCAGTTCTTC
CDR3: CASSYEGSYNEQFF
J: TRBJ2-1
D: NA
V: TRBV6-6
size: NA

DNA: TGTGCCAGCTCAGCCGGAGGATTATCAAGCACAGATACGCAGTATTTT
CDR3: CASSAGGLSSTDTQYF
J: TRBJ2-3
D: NA
V: TRBV18
size: NA